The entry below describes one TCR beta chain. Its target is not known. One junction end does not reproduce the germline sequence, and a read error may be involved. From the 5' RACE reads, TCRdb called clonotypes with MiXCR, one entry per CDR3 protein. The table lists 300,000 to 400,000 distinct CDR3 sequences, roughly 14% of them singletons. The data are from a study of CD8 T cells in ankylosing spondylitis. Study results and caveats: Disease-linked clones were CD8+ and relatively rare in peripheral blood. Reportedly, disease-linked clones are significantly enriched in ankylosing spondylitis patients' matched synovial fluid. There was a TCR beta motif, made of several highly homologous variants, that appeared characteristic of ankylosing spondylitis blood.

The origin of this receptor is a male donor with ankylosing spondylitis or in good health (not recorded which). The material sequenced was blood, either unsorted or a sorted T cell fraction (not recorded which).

DNA of the CDR3: TGCGCCAGCAGCTCGATGCTAGCGGGAGGTACGTGGACTCAGTACTTC. Its protein is CASSSMLAGGTWTQYF. The rearrangement links TRBV5-6 to TRBJ2-5, with 11 positions matching TRBD2. CDR1 is SGHDT and CDR2 is YYEEEE in the germline V gene. The CDR3 loop spans 16 amino acids.